Following are 22 T cell receptor beta chains from one sample sequenced in a study of OX40 agonist ivuxolimab in advanced cancers. Here immunoSEQ multiplex PCR was the method, and the copy in TCRdb shows in-frame clones only, minus some. Of 60,000 to 75,000 clones listed, around 93% are singletons. Here the sequenced sample was CD4+ or CD8+ T cells sorted from blood, taken in a trial of the OX40 agonist ivuxolimab. All receptors come from an adult with an advanced solid tumor such as melanoma, head and neck, liver or kidney cancer.

This chain links TRBV19 with TRBJ2-7; 10 bases align to TRBD1. From germline, CDR1 is LNHDA and CDR2 SQIVND (reference sequence). The junction had 4 bases not matched to a gene; V was cut back by 3 bases and J by 5 bases. CDR3 length: 14 residues. CDR3 in amino acids: CASSMGQGWDEQYF. Here the CDR3 DNA reads TGTGCCAGTAGTATGGGACAGGGGTGGGACGAGCAGTACTTC. Full variable domain (rest looked up from reference TRBV19 and TRBJ2-7): DGGITQSPKYLFRKEGQNVTLSCEQNLNHDAMYWYRQDPGQGLRLIYYSQIVNDFQKGDIAEGYSVSREKKESFPLTVTSAQKNPTAFYLCASSMGQGWDEQYFGPGTRLTVT.

The chain employs TRBV20-1 and TRBJ2-5; 8 bases map to TRBD2. CDR1 is DFQATT and CDR2 is SNEGSKA in the germline V gene (reference sequence). V was clipped by 6 bases and J by 4 bases; unmatched bases: 1. CDR3 length: 11 amino acids. CDR3 sequence: CSAREGETQYF. The CDR3 nucleotides are TGCAGTGCCCGGGAGGGAGAGACCCAGTACTTC.

This clone occurred once. The rearrangement uses TRBV28 and TRBJ1-1, with a tentative D call TRBD1 (6 bases). The germline V gene has CDR1 MDHEN and CDR2 SYDVKM. Trimming took off 1 base at V and 1 base at J, with 19 bases between the two ends. There are 18 residues in the CDR3. Written as DNA, the CDR3 is TGTGCCAGCAGTTTATTAGTCGCTGCGGGGGCCTGGAACACTGAAGCTTTCTTT. It encodes CASSLLVAAGAWNTEAFF.

This clone was seen a handful of times. V usage is TRBV2 and J usage is TRBJ1-1; D gene uncertain. This CDR3 is 12 amino acids long. V lost 4 bases and J lost 1, with 4 bases in between. Germline CDR1 is SNHLY and CDR2 is FYNNEI. The CDR3 coding sequence is TGTGCCAGCAGTGCAGGGAACACTGAAGCTTTCTTT. It codes for CASSAGNTEAFF.

CDR3 residues: CASSPSGQGNYGYTF. DNA of the CDR3: TGTGCCAGCAGCCCGTCGGGACAGGGTAACTATGGCTACACCTTC. V gene TRBV7-9 combines with J gene TRBJ1-2; 9 nucleotides match TRBD1. Per germline, CDR1 SEHNR and CDR2 FQNEAQ (reference sequence). The CDR3 consists of 15 residues. The ends lost 5 bases at V and 1 base at J; junction bases unmatched: 5. Filled out from reference TRBV7-9 and TRBJ1-2, the complete variable domain reads DTGVSQNPRHKITKRGQNVTFRCDPISEHNRLYWYRQTLGQGPEFLTYFQNEAQLEKSRLLSDRFSAERPKGSFSTLEIQRTEQGDSAMYLCASSPSGQGNYGYTFGSGTRLTVV.

In this sample, this clone turned up once. This chain links TRBV30 with TRBJ1-1, with D unresolved. CDR3 length: 15 amino acids. V was shortened by 2 bases and J by 3 bases, with 16 bases between the two germline ends. The V gene's germline CDR1 is GTSNPN and CDR2 SVGIG (reference sequence). The CDR3: CAWSTPLLGYTEAFF. In DNA, the CDR3 is TGTGCCTGGAGTACTCCCCTACTTGGATACACTGAAGCTTTCTTT. The whole variable domain, remainder taken from reference TRBV30 and TRBJ1-1, is SQTIHQWPATLVQPVGSPLSLECTVEGTSNPNLYWYRQAAGRGLQLLFYSVGIGQISSEVPQNLSASRPQDRQFILSSKKLLLSDSGFYLCAWSTPLLGYTEAFFGQGTRLTVV.

V gene TRBV28 combines with J gene TRBJ2-7; maybe TRBD2 (5 bases). Trimming removed 3 bases at V and 2 bases at J, with 8 bases between. The germline gives CDR1 MDHEN, CDR2 SYDVKM. CDR3 length equals 13 residues. CDR3 sequence: CASSLPGAYEQYF. The CDR3 DNA follows: TGTGCCAGCAGTTTGCCCGGGGCCTACGAGCAGTACTTC. Supplemented by reference TRBV28 and TRBJ2-7, the full variable domain reads DVKVTQSSRYLVKRTGEKVFLECVQDMDHENMFWYRQDPGLGLRLIYFSYDVKMKEKGDIPEGYSVSREKKERFSLILESASTNQTSMYLCASSLPGAYEQYFGPGTRLTVT.

The chain recombines TRBV4-1 with TRBJ2-1; 9 bases align to TRBD1. The CDR3 is made up of 15 amino acids. V lost 4 bases and J lost 4; bases outside the gene matches: 5. Germline V CDR1 and CDR2: MGHRA, YSYEKL. The CDR3 DNA is TGCGCCAGCAGCCTCCCGGGACAGGGTTACAATGAGCAGTTCTTC. Its translation is CASSLPGQGYNEQFF.

This sequence joins TRBV5-1 and TRBJ1-1, with TRBD1 matching over 8 bases. This CDR3 region has 14 residues. With 2 bases clipped from V and 2 bases from J, the junction kept 2 bases outside the gene matches. The V gene's germline CDR1 is SGHRS and CDR2 YFSETQ. Here the CDR3 DNA reads TGCGCCAGCAGCTTCAGGGGGCCTAACACTGAAGCTTTCTTT. It codes for CASSFRGPNTEAFF.

V and J are TRBV19 and TRBJ1-2; 9 bases match TRBD1. Per germline, CDR1 LNHDA and CDR2 SQIVND (reference sequence). The CDR3 has 14 residues. J gave up 5 bases and V 4 bases, and 5 bases lay outside the gene matches. CDR3 DNA: TGTGCCAGTAGTACAACCGGGACAGGGTATGGCTACACCTTC. Translation gives CASSTTGTGYGYTF.

The V call is TRBV29-1, the J call TRBJ1-2; 9 bases line up with TRBD1. There are 15 residues in the CDR3. The trim removed 3 bases at V and 1 base at J, leaving 6 bases unmatched. Germline loops: CDR1 SQVTM, CDR2 ANQGSEA. The CDR3 DNA reads TGCAGCGTTGACCGGGGACAGGGCCTTAACTATGGCTACACCTTC. Protein: CSVDRGQGLNYGYTF.

CDR3 DNA sequence: TGTGCCACCTGGACGGACAATGAGCAGTTCTTC. Its translation is CATWTDNEQFF. The chain joins TRBV10-3 to TRBJ2-1; D is unresolved. Looked up from germline, CDR1 is ENHRY and CDR2 is SYGVKD. There are 11 residues in the CDR3. V gave up 10 bases and J gave up 5 bases, with 9 bases separating them.

This clone was recorded only once. The chain links TRBV27 to TRBJ2-3; 7 bases line up with TRBD2. V shed 4 bases and J 7 bases; nucleotides not matched to a gene: 8. Germline CDR1 reads MNHEY; CDR2 reads SMNVEV (reference sequence). The CDR3 totals 14 residues. CDR3 DNA: TGTGCCAGCAGTTCAAGCGGGGCGTTGAATACGCAGTATTTT. This gives the protein CASSSSGALNTQYF.

The J gene is TRBJ2-5, the V gene TRBV9; 10 bases are a match to TRBD1. Losses at the gene ends were 3 bases for V and 5 bases for J; bases not matched to a gene: 7. Germline V lookup: CDR1 SGDLS, CDR2 YYNGEE. This CDR3 comprises 15 residues. CDR3: CASSAGQGELETQYF. CDR3 in DNA: TGTGCCAGCAGCGCCGGACAGGGGGAGCTTGAGACCCAGTACTTC.

The V call is TRBV30, the J call TRBJ2-3; D is uncertain. Trimming removed 0 bases from V and 0 bases from J, with 10 bases in between. The CDR3 covers 15 residues. CDR1 is GTSNPN, CDR2 SVGIG, per germline (reference sequence). This CDR3 is CAWSVGSASTDTQYF. Here the CDR3 DNA reads TGTGCCTGGAGTGTAGGATCTGCTAGCACAGATACGCAGTATTTT.

The rearrangement joins TRBV5-1 to TRBJ2-1; 13 bases align to TRBD2. The CDR3 covers 16 residues. Germline-derived CDR1 and CDR2 are SGHRS and YFSETQ. The V segment lost 6 bases and the J segment 0 bases; nucleotides outside the gene matches: 3. For the CDR3, the DNA is TGCGCCAGCAAGACTAGCGGGGGGAGCTCCTACAATGAGCAGTTCTTC. It encodes CASKTSGGSSYNEQFF.

The V gene is TRBV7-3, the J gene TRBJ1-1, with TRBD1 matching 8 bases. The V and J ends lost 4 bases and 5 bases, in that order; junction bases with no gene match: 6. Per the germline V gene, CDR1 is SGHTA and CDR2 is FQGTGA. The CDR3 has 14 residues. The CDR3 sequence: CASSSTGGGTEAFF. The CDR3 DNA reads TGTGCCAGCAGCTCTACAGGGGGAGGAACTGAAGCTTTCTTT.

V usage is TRBV4-3 and J usage is TRBJ2-7; 8 bases are a match to TRBD1. CDR3 length: 15 amino acids. Trimming took 4 bases from V and 5 from J; bases not matched to a gene: 10. Germline lookup yields CDR1 LGHNA and CDR2 YSLEER. In DNA, the CDR3 is TGCGCCAGCAGCCGGAACCAGGGGGCAAGTCACGAGCAGTACTTC. This translates into CASSRNQGASHEQYF.

This clone was seen a single time. This chain joins TRBV5-6 and TRBJ2-6, with 13 nucleotides matching TRBD2. After removal of 4 bases from V and 1 base from J, the junction contained 8 bases not matched to a gene. Germline-derived CDR1 and CDR2 are SGHDT and YYEEEE. This CDR3 region has 19 residues. In DNA, the CDR3 is TGTGCCAGCAGCGTGAGGACTAGCGGGAGAGCTTCTGGGGCCAACGTCCTGACTTTC. Amino acids: CASSVRTSGRASGANVLTF.

Concerning this clone itself: This CDR3 is missing its conserved last phenylalanine or tryptophan, likely due to a read error. CDR3 loop: CASSGVSGLRGYTL. Written as DNA, the CDR3 is TGTGCCAGCAGTGGGGTTTCGGGGTTGCGTGGCTACACCCTC. The chain is built from TRBV25-1 and TRBJ1-2; D call uncertain. CDR3 length: 14 residues. Deletions cut 4 bases from V and 7 bases from J, with 16 bases between. Germline V gene data show CDR1 as MGHDK and CDR2 as SYGVNS.

This chain connects TRBV5-1 to TRBJ2-3, with 8 bases aligning to TRBD2. CDR1 is SGHRS, CDR2 YFSETQ, per germline. CDR3 length: 16 residues. Trimming at V came to 0 bases and at J to 1 base, leaving 4 bases not matched to a gene. The CDR3, as DNA: TGCGCCAGCAGCTTGGCCCTGCGGGGGGGCACAGATACGCAGTATTTT. This encodes CASSLALRGGTDTQYF.

J is TRBJ2-7 and V is TRBV4-3, with TRBD2 matching 14 bases. Germline CDR1 is LGHNA and CDR2 is YSLEER. V trimming: 4 bases; J trimming: 3 bases; junction bases outside the gene matches: 8. The CDR3 extends over 17 amino acids. The CDR3 loop reads CASSPGLAGEGGYEQYF. In nucleotides, the CDR3 is TGCGCCAGCAGCCCGGGACTAGCGGGAGAGGGAGGCTACGAGCAGTACTTC.